The 10 T cell receptor beta chains below were found in one sample sequenced in a study of blood T cell repertoires in COVID-19 (dated by TCRdb to the early 2020s). Library creation used the immunoSEQ multiplex PCR assay. The source is immuneACCESS, and TCRdb retained only in-frame sequences with V and J called. Part of the clones is not carried over; for the studies checked, unresolved V genes explain less than half of this, and the remainder is unexplained. The sample table lists roughly 250,000 clones, about nine tenths of them with a count of one. Roughly 2.1% of the sample belongs to the ten largest clones. The material sequenced was PBMCs or T cells enriched from blood (not recorded which). These TCRs come from a woman aged 40 to 55 with acute COVID-19.

As concerns this clone: Other DNA sequences in this specimen translate into the identical CDR3. J is TRBJ2-1 and V is TRBV7-3; TRBD2 matches at 14 bases. V trimming: 0 bases; J trimming: 7 bases; junction bases outside the gene matches: 5. The germline V gene encodes CDR1 SGHTA and CDR2 FQGTGA. The CDR3 is 17 amino acids. CDR3 protein: CASSLTGTSGSMNEQFF. CDR3 nucleotide sequence: TGTGCCAGCAGCTTAACCGGGACTAGCGGGAGTATGAATGAGCAGTTCTTC.

The chain couples TRBV6-5 to TRBJ1-1, with D unresolved. This CDR3 region has 14 residues. Trimming removed 2 bases from V and 2 bases from J, with 9 bases in between. Germline CDR1 reads MNHEY; CDR2 reads SVGAGI. The CDR3, as DNA: TGTGCCAGCAGTTACCGACATCCAAACACTGAAGCTTTCTTT. Translation: CASSYRHPNTEAFF.

The V gene is TRBV9, the J gene TRBJ1-2; D is possibly TRBD1 (5 bases). Germline V lookup: CDR1 SGDLS, CDR2 YYNGEE. The CDR3 has 14 residues. V was shortened by 4 bases and J by 2 bases, with 12 bases between the two germline ends. CDR3 nucleotides: TGTGCCAGCAGCTTACAGGACCTGAACTATGGCTACACCTTC. Encoded protein: CASSLQDLNYGYTF. The variable domain in full, completed from reference TRBV9 and TRBJ1-2, reads DSGVTQTPKHLITATGQRVTLRCSPRSGDLSVYWYQQSLDQGLQFLIQYYNGEERAKGNILERFSAQQFPDLHSELNLSSLELGDSALYFCASSLQDLNYGYTFGSGTRLTVV.

For the CDR3, the DNA is TGTGCCAGCAGCCAATGGCAGGTCTATGGCTACACCTTC. This encodes CASSQWQVYGYTF. This rearrangement joins TRBV14 to TRBJ1-2; no reliable D call. The germline CDR1 and CDR2 sequences are SGHDN and FVKESK. The CDR3 length is 13 residues. V lost 2 bases, J lost 4 bases, and 8 bases lay in between. The whole variable domain, remainder taken from reference TRBV14 and TRBJ1-2, is EAGVTQFPSHSVIEKGQTVTLRCDPISGHDNLYWYRRVMGKEIKFLLHFVKESKQDESGMPNNRFLAERTGGTYSTLKVQPAELEDSGVYFCASSQWQVYGYTFGSGTRLTVV.

V usage is TRBV5-1 and J usage is TRBJ1-3, with TRBD1 matching over 12 bases. This CDR3 contains 16 residues. The V gene end was trimmed by 4 bases and the J gene end by 3 bases; junction bases not matched to a gene: 5. Germline-derived CDR1 and CDR2 are SGHRS and YFSETQ. The CDR3: CASSPGQGASGNTIYF. In DNA form, the CDR3 reads TGCGCCAGCAGCCCGGGACAGGGGGCGAGTGGAAACACCATATATTTT.

This chain connects TRBV28 to TRBJ1-5; D may be TRBD1 (6 bases). Trimming shortened V by 6 bases and J by 0 bases, and 18 bases separated the two germline ends. CDR1 is MDHEN, CDR2 SYDVKM, per germline. This CDR3 is built from 17 residues. This CDR3 reads CASRGQGSLYSNQPQHF. The CDR3 nucleotides are TGTGCCAGCAGGGGTCAGGGGTCCCTTTATAGCAATCAGCCCCAGCATTTT.

This chain connects TRBV5-1 to TRBJ2-1, with 7 bases fitting TRBD2. The CDR3 contains 15 residues. Looked up from germline, CDR1 is SGHRS and CDR2 is YFSETQ. V shed 5 bases, J shed 2 bases, and the junction held 7 bases outside the gene matches. The CDR3 bases are TGCGCCAGCAGGCAAACTAGCGACACCTACAATGAGCAGTTCTTC. This gives the protein CASRQTSDTYNEQFF. Variable domain in full (rest from reference TRBV5-1 and TRBJ2-1): KAGVTQTPRYLIKTRGQQVTLSCSPISGHRSVSWYQQTPGQGLQFLFEYFSETQRNKGNFPGRFSGRQFSNSRSEMNVSTLELGDSALYLCASRQTSDTYNEQFFGPGTRLTVL.

The chain recombines TRBV13 with TRBJ1-4; D possibly corresponds to TRBD1 (5 bases). Trimming took off 0 bases at V and 5 bases at J, with 13 bases between the two ends. CDR1 PRHDT and CDR2 FYEKMQ come from the germline V gene (reference sequence). The length of the CDR3 is 16 residues. This chain's CDR3 is CASSLGLQGGNEKLFF. The CDR3 DNA sequence: TGTGCCAGCAGCTTAGGCCTCCAGGGTGGGAATGAAAAACTGTTTTTT.

The genes are TRBV12-3 or TRBV12-4 and TRBJ1-6; no reliable D call. This CDR3 is built from 12 residues. V was cut by 3 bases and J by 12 bases, with 9 bases left in between. The CDR3 protein is CASSFPGKPLHF. CDR3 nucleotide sequence: TGTGCCAGCAGTTTTCCGGGTAAACCCCTCCACTTT.

CDR3 region: CSAAQPNEQFF. The CDR3 DNA follows: TGCAGTGCGGCACAGCCGAATGAGCAGTTCTTC. The rearrangement uses TRBV20-1 and TRBJ2-1; no clear D gene. Trimming left V 6 bases short and J 7 bases short, with 10 bases between. This CDR3 region has 11 residues. Looked up from germline, CDR1 is DFQATT and CDR2 is SNEGSKA (reference sequence).